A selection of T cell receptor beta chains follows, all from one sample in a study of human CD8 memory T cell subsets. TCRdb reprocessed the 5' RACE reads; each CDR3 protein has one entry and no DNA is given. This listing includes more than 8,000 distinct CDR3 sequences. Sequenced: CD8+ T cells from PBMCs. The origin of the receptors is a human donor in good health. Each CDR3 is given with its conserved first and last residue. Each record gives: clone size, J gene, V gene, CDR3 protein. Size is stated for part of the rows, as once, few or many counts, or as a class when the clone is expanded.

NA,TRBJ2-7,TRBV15,CATSSHSGRAHEQYF
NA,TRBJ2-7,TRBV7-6,CASSPVPFAGESYEQYF
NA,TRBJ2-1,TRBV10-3,CAISVSQGGNEQFF
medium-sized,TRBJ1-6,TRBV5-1,CASSLYGPPNSPLHF
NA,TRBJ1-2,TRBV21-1,CASSLIAGSADFYGYTF
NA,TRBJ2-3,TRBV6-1,CASSPGQGNTDTQYF
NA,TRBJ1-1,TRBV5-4,CASSWGGTEAFF
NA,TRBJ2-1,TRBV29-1,CSVRFDRTGGNEQFF
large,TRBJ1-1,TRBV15,CATSRETGNMNTEAFF
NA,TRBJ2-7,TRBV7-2,CASSPGLRGYEQYF
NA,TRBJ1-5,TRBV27,CASSAFQGSNQPQHF
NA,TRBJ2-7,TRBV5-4,CASSLETSVYEQYF
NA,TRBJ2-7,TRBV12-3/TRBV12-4,CASSLGHSYEQYF
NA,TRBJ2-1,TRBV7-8,CASSWGLTNEQFF
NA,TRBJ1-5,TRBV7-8,CASSLGGAGQGEQPQHF
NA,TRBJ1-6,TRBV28,CASSITGVNSPLHF
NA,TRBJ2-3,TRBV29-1,CSVVAGLADTQYF
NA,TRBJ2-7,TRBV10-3,CAISVEGADEQYF
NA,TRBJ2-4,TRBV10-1,CASSEGKAKNIQYF
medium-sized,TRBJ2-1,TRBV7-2,CASSSRSTGYNEQFF
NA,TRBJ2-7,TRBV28,CASSPLGAPYEQYF
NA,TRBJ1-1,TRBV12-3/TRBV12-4,CASSSHRSPAEAFF
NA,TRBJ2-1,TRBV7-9,CASSLATSGYNEQFF
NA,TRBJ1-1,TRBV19,CASSKTEMNTEAFF
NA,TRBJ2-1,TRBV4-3,CASSQERGLYNEQFF
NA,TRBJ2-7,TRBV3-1,CASSQDPGGLDLSYEQYF
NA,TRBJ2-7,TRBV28,CASLSGRHSYEQYF
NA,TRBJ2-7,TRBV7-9,CASSPRGTPWEQYF
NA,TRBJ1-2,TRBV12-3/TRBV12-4,CASLARVMNYGYTF
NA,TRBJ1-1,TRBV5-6,CASSPDRGLNTEAFF
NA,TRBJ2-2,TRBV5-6,CASSLRDTENTGELFF
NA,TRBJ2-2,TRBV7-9,CASSPTWTGELFF
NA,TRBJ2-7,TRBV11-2,CASSLGGPADEQYF
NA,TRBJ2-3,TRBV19,CASSIRLAGADTQYF
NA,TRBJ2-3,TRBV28,CASREEASSTDTQYF
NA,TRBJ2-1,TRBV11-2,CASRQREGGNEQFF
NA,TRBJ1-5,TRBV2,CASTTGPGQPQHF
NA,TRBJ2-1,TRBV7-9,CASSSDRPEQFF
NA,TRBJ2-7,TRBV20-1,CSARDYRDSYEQYF
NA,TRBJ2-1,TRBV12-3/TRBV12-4,CASSFGDGSYNEQFF
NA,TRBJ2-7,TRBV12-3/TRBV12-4,CASSFGGYEQYF
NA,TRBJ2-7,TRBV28,CASSIGTGDYEQYF